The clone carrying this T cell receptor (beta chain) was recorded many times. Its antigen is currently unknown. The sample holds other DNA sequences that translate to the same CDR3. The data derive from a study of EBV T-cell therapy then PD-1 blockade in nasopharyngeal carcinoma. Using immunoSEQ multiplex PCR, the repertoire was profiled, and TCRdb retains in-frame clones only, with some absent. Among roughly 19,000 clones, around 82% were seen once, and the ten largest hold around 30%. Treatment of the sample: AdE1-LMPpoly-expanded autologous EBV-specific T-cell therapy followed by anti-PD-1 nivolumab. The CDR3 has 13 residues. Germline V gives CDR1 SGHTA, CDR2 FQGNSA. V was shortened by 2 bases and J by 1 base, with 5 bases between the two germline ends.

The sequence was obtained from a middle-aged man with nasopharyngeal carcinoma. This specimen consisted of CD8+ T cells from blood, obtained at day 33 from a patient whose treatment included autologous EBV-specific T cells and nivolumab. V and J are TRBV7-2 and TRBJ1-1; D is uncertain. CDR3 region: CASSLWGNTEAFF. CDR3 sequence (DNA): TGTGCCAGCAGCTTATGGGGGAACACTGAAGCTTTCTTT.